The 27 T cell receptor beta chains below come from one sample, sequenced in a study of tumor and adjacent non-tumor tissue in lung cancer. The library came from three nested PCR rounds adapted from ARM-PCR protocols. MiXCR was run by TCRdb on the multiplex PCR reads, yielding one entry per CDR3 protein. The sample records over 80,000 distinct CDR3 sequences, more than 75% being singletons. This sample's RNA came from whole unsorted tissue. Distant lung tissue was collected more than 3 cm away from the tumor edge. Sequencing was performed on distant non-tumor lung tissue. The origin of the receptors is a woman aged 45-65 years with non-small cell lung cancer.

About this clonotype: The junction departs from germline at one end; a sequencing error may be responsible. The chain has TRBV6-5 and TRBJ2-3; D possibly corresponds to TRBD2 (6 bases). CDR1 and CDR2 (germline): MNHEY, SVGAGI. CDR3 length: 15 amino acids. The CDR3 sequence is CASSYWLADTDMQYF. CDR3 nucleotide sequence: TGTGCCAGCAGTTACTGGTTAGCGGACACAGATATGCAGTATTTT.

A note on this clonotype: A much larger clone is a single base away; this may be a read error. This chain uses TRBV24-1 with TRBJ2-2, with D perhaps TRBD2 (6 bases). Germline CDR1 is KGHDR and CDR2 is SFDVKD. CDR3 length: 15 amino acids. The CDR3 region is CATSEAGRHTGVLFF. For the CDR3, the DNA is TGTGCCACCAGTGAGGCAGGGAGGCACACCGGGGTGCTGTTTTTT.

J is TRBJ2-7 and V is TRBV24-1; D may match TRBD1 or TRBD2 (5 bases each). The CDR3 has 16 amino acids. CDR1 and CDR2 (germline): KGHDR, SFDVKD. Trimming stripped 4 bases from V and 0 bases from J, with 15 bases between. The CDR3 region has the DNA TGTGCCACCAGTGAGCCTGGGGCACGGGGCTCCTACGAGCAGTACTTC. Its translation: CATSEPGARGSYEQYF.

Note on this clonotype: Likely a read error: the CDR3 ends without its conserved phenylalanine or tryptophan. The CDR3 DNA is TGTGCCAGCAGCCAGCAGGGGGGCAATACTGAAGCTTTCTAT. It encodes CASSQQGGNTEAFY. The rearrangement links TRBV4-2 to TRBJ1-1; TRBD1 aligns across 7 bases. The CDR3 has 14 residues. The ends lost 3 bases at V and 5 bases at J; junction bases unmatched: 6. Germline CDR1 is LGHNA and CDR2 is YNFKEQ.

In the case of this clonotype: This clone may be a read error of a much larger clone one base away. The chain is built from TRBV24-1 and TRBJ1-1, with D maybe TRBD1 (5 bases). The CDR3 totals 14 residues. Per the germline V gene, CDR1 is KGHDR and CDR2 is SFDVKD. CDR3 nucleotide sequence: TGTGCCACCAGTGGTTGGTCAGGGAACACTGAAGCTTCCTTT. Its protein product is CATSGWSGNTEASF.

This clonotype has only a few counts. No conserved phenylalanine or tryptophan ends this CDR3, so it is likely a read error. The V and J genes are TRBV29-1 and TRBJ2-5, with unresolved D. Trimming took off 6 bases at V and 4 bases at J, with 18 bases between the two ends. CDR1 and CDR2 from the germline V gene are SQVTM and ANQGSEA. The CDR3 is 14 residues long. The CDR3 is CSVEDDSNLETQYY. Written as DNA, the CDR3 is TGCAGCGTCGAGGACGACTCAAACCTAGAGACCCAGTACTAC.

About this clonotype: A junction boundary mismatches the germline segment, possibly from a read error. J is TRBJ2-5 and V is TRBV6-6, with D possibly being TRBD2 (5 bases). Germline V gene lookup returns CDR1 MNHNY and CDR2 SVGAGI (reference sequence). This CDR3 region has 15 residues. CDR3 amino acids: CGSSPPDPAGETQYF. The CDR3 bases are TGTGGCAGCAGTCCCCCGGACCCAGCTGGGGAGACACAGTATTTC.

Of note for this clonotype: Here the CDR3 omits its conserved ending phenylalanine or tryptophan, so a read error is the likely source. The chain carries TRBV11-2 and TRBJ2-1; D is uncertain. The CDR3 has 15 residues. Germline-derived CDR1 and CDR2 are SGHAT and FQNNGV. The CDR3 protein is CDSSLDYGGWHDQFL. The CDR3 bases are TGTGACAGCAGCTTAGATTACGGCGGTTGGCATGATCAGTTCTTA.

A remark on this clonotype: Germline is not matched at one junction end, which may reflect a read error. The chain recombines TRBV6-5 with TRBJ2-1, with 12 bases aligning to TRBD2. The CDR3 is 17 residues long. The germline V gene encodes CDR1 MNHEY and CDR2 SVGAGI. The CDR3 sequence: CTSIYSRTSGIHNEQFF. The CDR3 DNA follows: TGTACCAGCATTTACTCGCGGACTAGCGGGATTCACAACGAGCAGTTCTTC.

This clonotype was counted ten times or more. The chain recombines TRBV6-5 with TRBJ2-2, with 8 bases that match TRBD1. The junction had 0 bases not matched to a gene; V was cut back by 0 bases and J by 3 bases. The CDR3 extends over 15 amino acids. Germline-derived CDR1 and CDR2 are MNHEY and SVGAGI. The DNA for the CDR3 is TGTGCCAGCAGTTACTCGACAGGGGACACCGGGGAGCTGTTTTTT. The encoded protein is CASSYSTGDTGELFF.

A note on this clonotype: One end of the junction varies from germline; a read error may be responsible. The CDR3 sequence: CTSSLEGPGQGINGQYF. The CDR3 DNA is TGTACCAGCAGTTTGGAGGGACCCGGACAGGGGATTAACGGGCAGTACTTC. This rearrangement joins TRBV12-3 or TRBV12-4 to TRBJ2-7, with TRBD1 matching 9 bases. The CDR3 is 17 amino acids.

For this clonotype: At one of its ends the junction is not consistent with the germline gene, which may arise from a read error. This chain links TRBV6-1 with TRBJ2-3, with TRBD2 matching over 13 bases. This CDR3 contains 15 residues. The germline gives CDR1 MNHNS, CDR2 SASEGT. The CDR3 spells CASRELAGGPDTQCF. The CDR3 DNA reads as TGTGCCAGCAGAGAACTAGCGGGAGGGCCAGATACGCAGTGTTTT.

This clonotype was recorded only once. This sequence may be a read error, since a much larger clone differs from it by one base. V gene TRBV5-1 combines with J gene TRBJ1-4, with D perhaps TRBD1 (5 bases). The germline CDR1 and CDR2 sequences are SGHRS and YFSETQ. The CDR3 spans 15 residues. The CDR3 spells CTSRLQGGWNEKLFF. CDR3 bases: TGCACCAGCCGTCTCCAGGGAGGATGGAATGAAAAACTGTTTTTT.

As to this clonotype: At one end, the junction sequence differs from germline, possibly due to a read error. The CDR3 sequence: CASMWEYTGELFF. The CDR3 coding sequence is TGCGCCAGCATGTGGGAGTACACTGGGGAGCTGTTTTTT. The V gene is TRBV4-1, the J gene TRBJ2-2; perhaps TRBD2 as D (5 bases). Germline V CDR1 and CDR2: MGHRA, YSYEKL. The CDR3 is made up of 13 amino acids.

In DNA form, the CDR3 reads TGTGCCATCAGTGAGTCGAACAGGGCGGCCTACGGCCAGTACTTC. It translates to CAISESNRAAYGQYF. The chain joins TRBV10-3 to TRBJ2-7; weak D call: TRBD1 (6 bases). Trimming left V 0 bases short and J 10 bases short, with 19 bases between. Germline V lookup: CDR1 ENHRY, CDR2 SYGVKD. This CDR3 is 15 amino acids long.

The rearrangement uses TRBV6-5 and TRBJ1-1; D is uncertain. Germline CDR1 MNHEY, CDR2 SVGAGI. The CDR3 loop spans 12 amino acids. Trimming left V 4 bases short and J 7 bases short, with 10 bases between. CDR3 protein: CASSSILSEAFF. Written as DNA, the CDR3 is TGTGCCAGCAGTTCGATACTCAGTGAAGCTTTCTTT.

Worth noting for this clonotype: Sequence at one end of the junction differs from germline and may be a read error. The chain carries TRBV29-1 and TRBJ2-2; possible D gene TRBD2, 6 bases. Per the germline V gene, CDR1 is SQVTM and CDR2 is ANQGSEA. The CDR3 consists of 18 residues. DNA of the CDR3: TGCAGCGTTAAAGATGAAGGAACTAGCAGGAGTCTTCCCGGGGAGCTGTTTTTT. Protein product: CSVKDEGTSRSLPGELFF.

Details on this clonotype: Germline is not matched at one junction end, which may reflect a read error. The rearrangement joins TRBV5-4 to TRBJ1-2; TRBD1 matches 8 bases. The CDR3 is made up of 14 amino acids. Germline V lookup: CDR1 SGHNT, CDR2 YYREEE (reference sequence). The CDR3 DNA is TGTACCAGGAGCTTGCCGGGACAGGTCTATGGCTACACCTTC. This sequence encodes CTRSLPGQVYGYTF. Filled out from reference TRBV5-4 and TRBJ1-2, the complete variable domain reads ETGVTQSPTHLIKTRGQQVTLRCSSQSGHNTVSWYQQALGQGPQFIFQYYREEENGRGNFPPRFSGLQFPNYSSELNVNALELDDSALYLCTRSLPGQVYGYTFGSGTRLTVV.

Points on this clonotype: A clone one base away is much larger, so this may be a read error. The chain is built from TRBV28 and TRBJ2-2; TRBD2 agrees at 8 bases. Germline assignment: CDR1 MDHEN and CDR2 SYDVKM. CDR3 length: 14 amino acids. In DNA, the CDR3 is TGTGCCAGCCATTTAGCGGGGAACACCGGGAAGCTGTTTTTT. Translated: CASHLAGNTGKLFF. Filled out from reference TRBV28 and TRBJ2-2, the complete variable domain reads DVKVTQSSRYLVKRTGEKVFLECVQDMDHENMFWYRQDPGLGLRLIYFSYDVKMKEKGDIPEGYSVSREKKERFSLILESASTNQTSMYLCASHLAGNTGKLFFGEGSRLTVL.

Points on this clonotype: The conserved phenylalanine or tryptophan normally closing the CDR3 is absent here, so this likely arose from a read error. V is TRBV6-6 and J is TRBJ1-1; possibly TRBD1 for D (6 bases). V shed 6 bases and J shed 4 bases, with 15 bases lying between them. Germline-derived CDR1 and CDR2 are MNHNY and SVGAGI (reference sequence). The CDR3 totals 14 residues. Here the CDR3 reads CASSGTGSGTEAFV. In DNA, the CDR3 is TGTGCCAGCAGCGGTACAGGGTCGGGCACTGAAGCTTTCGTC.

Turning to this clonotype: Its ends do not fully match the called genes, so a read error is possible. The V call is TRBV6-5, the J call TRBJ2-7, with D tentatively TRBD2 (6 bases). The CDR3 has 13 residues. CDR1 is MNHEY and CDR2 is SVGAGI in the germline V gene. The DNA for the CDR3 is TGCGCCAGCGGTTACTCGCGGGGCCACGAGCAGTACTTC. Its protein product is CASGYSRGHEQYF.

Turning to this clonotype: The junction and the germline gene differ at one end; a read error may be behind it. The V gene is TRBV29-1, the J gene TRBJ1-5, with 8 bases aligning to TRBD1. Germline CDR1 SQVTM, CDR2 ANQGSEA. The CDR3 spans 14 residues. The CDR3 DNA sequence: TGTAGCGTAGTTGACAGGGGAATGAATCAGCCCCAGCATTTT. Translating gives CSVVDRGMNQPQHF. Together with reference TRBV29-1 and TRBJ1-5, the CDR3 gives the full variable domain: SAVISQKPSRDICQRGTSLTIQCQVDSQVTMMFWYRQQPGQSLTLIATANQGSEATYESGFVIDKFPISRPNLTFSTLTVSNMSPEDSSIYLCSVVDRGMNQPQHFGDGTRLSIL.

The chain combines TRBV5-8 with TRBJ2-3, with D possibly TRBD1 on 5 matching bases. V lost 8 bases, J lost 4 bases, and 11 bases lay in between. The CDR3 has 12 amino acids. Germline CDR1 and CDR2: SGHTS and YDEGEE. The CDR3 DNA sequence: TGTGCCAGTACCTCACAGGCAGATACGCAGTATTTT. Translation gives CASTSQADTQYF.

Comments on this clonotype: An end of the junction differs from the germline gene, which may be a read error. This chain joins TRBV11-2 and TRBJ1-6; unclear D gene. This CDR3 has 14 amino acids. Germline lookup yields CDR1 SGHAT and CDR2 FQNNGV. The CDR3 nucleotides read TGTACCAGCAGCTTTCGGACTGGGGAATCACTCCTCCACTTT. Its translation is CTSSFRTGESLLHF.

About this clonotype: One end of the junction is discordant with germline, which a read error may explain. Here the CDR3 reads CASSQSGAFSGANVLNF. CDR3 nucleotide sequence: TGTGCTAGCAGTCAATCAGGGGCTTTCTCTGGGGCCAACGTCCTGAATTTC. The gene calls are TRBV6-2 or TRBV6-3 and TRBJ2-6, with TRBD1 as a possible D gene (6 bases). CDR3 length: 17 residues. CDR1 is MNHEY, CDR2 SVGEGT, per germline.

This clonotype showed up just once. The junction departs from germline at one end; a sequencing error may be responsible. The chain uses TRBV12-3 or TRBV12-4 and TRBJ1-2; TRBD1 agrees at 7 bases. The CDR3 has 13 amino acids. The CDR3 sequence: CARSLDRLGGYIF. The DNA of the CDR3 is TGTGCCAGAAGCCTGGACAGGCTCGGTGGCTACATCTTC.

The J gene is TRBJ2-7, the V gene TRBV11-2; D may be TRBD2 (5 bases). The length of the CDR3 is 17 residues. Germline V gene data show CDR1 as SGHAT and CDR2 as FQNNGV. V lost 5 bases and J lost 7, with 27 bases in between. The CDR3 region is CASSPRASGRALWEQYF. In nucleotides, the CDR3 is TGTGCCAGCAGCCCCCGGGCTAGTGGGAGAGCATTGTGGGAGCAGTACTTC.